The 24 T cell receptor beta chains below all came from one sample that was sequenced in a study of T cells after yellow fever vaccination. TCRdb called the 5' RACE reads again in MiXCR, with one record for every CDR3 protein. The sample has hundreds of thousands of distinct CDR3 sequences, less than 20% seen once. Sequences were derived from PBMCs, sampled 5 days after the first yellow fever vaccination. These receptors were taken from a man younger than 35 who received the YFV17D yellow fever vaccine.

The rearrangement uses TRBV7-2 and TRBJ2-5; D is perhaps TRBD1 or TRBD2 (5 bases each). This CDR3 has 14 residues. V was cut by 1 base and J by 6 bases, with 12 bases left in between. Germline loops: CDR1 SGHTA, CDR2 FQGNSA. CDR3 sequence reads: CASSLGGSEQTQYF. The CDR3 DNA sequence: TGTGCCAGCAGCTTAGGGGGGAGCGAACAGACCCAGTACTTC.

The J gene is TRBJ1-4, the V gene TRBV5-6, with D perhaps TRBD1 (6 bases). The CDR3 is made up of 14 amino acids. CDR1 and CDR2 (germline): SGHDT, YYEEEE. The V end lost 5 bases, the J end lost 7 bases, and 15 bases lay between the germline ends. CDR3 in amino acids: CASSMSQGGEKLFF. The DNA of the CDR3 is TGTGCCAGCAGTATGTCACAGGGCGGTGAAAAACTGTTTTTT.

The V and J genes are TRBV6-1 and TRBJ2-7; 7 bases align to TRBD2. The CDR3 spans 14 residues. The V gene's germline CDR1 is MNHNS and CDR2 SASEGT. V shed 6 bases, J shed 3 bases, and the junction held 8 bases outside the gene matches. The CDR3 region has the DNA TGTGCCAGCAGCCCCCGGGGGGACGTCTACGAGCAGTACGTC. The encoded protein is CASSPRGDVYEQYV.

This clonotype occurred a few times. CDR3 nucleotide sequence: TGCAGCGTTGTGGGGCCAGGGGTTGGCACCGGGGAGCTGTTTTTT. Residues: CSVVGPGVGTGELFF. V usage is TRBV29-1 and J usage is TRBJ2-2; tentative D call: TRBD1 (6 bases). V lost 4 bases and J 4 bases, leaving 16 bases between the germline ends. The CDR3 runs 15 residues. Germline CDR1 SQVTM, CDR2 ANQGSEA.

The CDR3 spells CASSPLGLFDAEQYF. The CDR3 DNA sequence: TGCGCCAGCAGCCCGCTGGGTTTGTTTGACGCCGAGCAGTACTTC. V is TRBV5-1 and J is TRBJ2-7; no clear D. The germline V gene has CDR1 SGHRS and CDR2 YFSETQ. The germline V and J ends were trimmed by 4 bases and 6 bases, with 20 bases remaining between them. The CDR3 spans 15 residues.

CDR3 residues: CASSQDWPPDTQYF. The CDR3 DNA is TGCGCCAGCAGCCAAGACTGGCCCCCAGATACGCAGTATTTT. The chain uses TRBV4-3 and TRBJ2-3; D is unresolved. In germline, CDR1 is LGHNA, CDR2 YSLEER. This CDR3 has 14 residues. Trimming took 0 bases from V and 4 from J, leaving 8 bases between them.

The rearrangement uses TRBV28 and TRBJ2-5; D possibly corresponds to TRBD1 (6 bases). Trimming took 5 bases from V and 5 from J, leaving 15 bases between them. This CDR3 spans 14 amino acids. Looked up from germline, CDR1 is MDHEN and CDR2 is SYDVKM. CDR3 DNA sequence: TGTGCCAGCAGTCACAGGGTCGGAGTGGAGACCCAGTACTTC. Translation: CASSHRVGVETQYF.

This clonotype was detected ten times or more. The chain links TRBV30 to TRBJ2-3; D may correspond to TRBD1 or TRBD2 (5 bases each). This CDR3 comprises 13 residues. V was shortened by 0 bases and J by 4 bases, with 8 bases between the two germline ends. Germline CDR1 is GTSNPN and CDR2 is SVGIG (reference sequence). The CDR3 spells CAWSVLGADTQYF. The DNA of the CDR3 is TGTGCCTGGAGTGTTTTGGGGGCAGATACGCAGTATTTT.

This chain uses TRBV20-1 with TRBJ2-7; possibly TRBD1 or TRBD2 for D (5 bases each). The V end lost 1 base, the J end lost 3 bases, and 16 bases lay between the germline ends. Germline V CDR1 and CDR2: DFQATT, SNEGSKA (reference sequence). The length of the CDR3 is 15 residues. The CDR3: CSARGGRDPIYEQYV. The CDR3 nucleotides read TGCAGTGCTAGAGGGGGAAGGGACCCTATCTACGAGCAGTACGTC.

This clonotype was counted between two and nine times. The CDR3 sequence is CASSLENKGEQYV. In DNA, the CDR3 is TGTGCCAGCAGCTTGGAGAACAAGGGCGAGCAGTACGTC. This chain connects TRBV7-9 to TRBJ2-7; D uncertain. V lost 3 bases and J 6 bases, leaving 12 bases between the germline ends. The CDR3 totals 13 residues. Germline loops: CDR1 SEHNR, CDR2 FQNEAQ (reference sequence).

V gene TRBV7-9 combines with J gene TRBJ2-3, with 15 bases aligning to TRBD2. V dropped 4 bases and J dropped 6; count of bases not matched to a gene: 8. CDR1 and CDR2 (germline): SEHNR, FQNEAQ (reference sequence). CDR3 length: 17 residues. CDR3 loop: CASSSGLAGGYGDTQYF. CDR3 sequence (DNA): TGTGCCAGCAGCTCGGGACTAGCGGGGGGATACGGGGATACGCAGTATTTT.

This clonotype occurred many times. The chain couples TRBV10-3 to TRBJ2-1, with 9 bases fitting TRBD2. This CDR3 contains 17 residues. V shed 8 bases and J 6 bases; nucleotides not matched to a gene: 17. Germline lookup yields CDR1 ENHRY and CDR2 SYGVKD. CDR3 amino acids: CAISPQGRGGPSNEQFF. The CDR3, as DNA: TGTGCCATCTCCCCCCAGGGGCGGGGGGGCCCGAGCAATGAGCAGTTCTTC.

The chain links TRBV28 to TRBJ2-3, with D unclear. The CDR3 has 15 amino acids. The V gene's germline CDR1 is MDHEN and CDR2 SYDVKM. The V gene lost 5 bases and the J gene lost 6 bases, with 18 bases spanning the gap. CDR3 amino acids: CASSPLLGGEDTQYF. The CDR3 DNA sequence: TGTGCCAGCAGTCCCCTCCTCGGCGGTGAGGATACGCAGTATTTT.

The chain joins TRBV7-3 to TRBJ2-3; 8 nucleotides line up with TRBD2. V shed 0 bases and J 4 bases; nucleotides not matched to a gene: 9. The CDR3 runs 17 residues. Germline V gene data show CDR1 as SGHTA and CDR2 as FQGTGA. This CDR3 reads CASSLTAPGGAADTQYF. The DNA of the CDR3 is TGTGCCAGCAGCTTAACAGCCCCCGGGGGGGCGGCAGATACGCAGTATTTT.

The chain combines TRBV18 with TRBJ1-2; D remains ambiguous. CDR3 length: 15 amino acids. The germline V gene has CDR1 KGHSH and CDR2 LQKENI. V was clipped by 0 bases and J by 8 bases, with 16 bases between them. The CDR3 region is CASSPPIRLTYGYTF. CDR3 nucleotides: TGTGCCAGCTCACCACCAATCCGCTTGACATACGGCTACACCTTC.

The sample holds a few counts of this clonotype. The CDR3 is CASSFSGTQFF. The CDR3, as DNA: TGTGCCAGCAGTTTCTCAGGGACGCAGTTCTTC. V gene TRBV5-8 combines with J gene TRBJ2-1; D is possibly TRBD1 or TRBD2 (5 bases each). Germline V CDR1 and CDR2: SGHTS, YDEGEE. The CDR3 length is 11 residues. Trimming stripped 5 bases from V and 12 bases from J, with 12 bases between.

This chain links TRBV21-1 with TRBJ1-1; the table gives TRBD1 as D, unverified against the DNA. TRBV21-1 is described as a pseudogene. This CDR3 spans 14 amino acids. The CDR3 here is CASSKVLAQAEAFF. The CDR3 nucleotides read TGTGCCAGCAGCAAAGTCTTGGCACAGGCTGAAGCTTTCTTT.

This chain uses TRBV18 with TRBJ2-7, with 7 nucleotides matching TRBD1. Germline values: CDR1 KGHSH, CDR2 LQKENI. This CDR3 contains 15 residues. Unmatched junction bases numbered 7, after V lost 5 bases and J lost 0 bases. The CDR3 DNA reads as TGTGCCAGCTCAGCAGACAGGGACCTCTCCTACGAGCAGTACGTC. Encoded protein: CASSADRDLSYEQYV.

This chain joins TRBV7-9 and TRBJ1-2; maybe TRBD1 (6 bases). The length of the CDR3 is 16 residues. With 8 bases removed from V and 0 bases from J, the gap between germline ends came to 19 bases. Per germline, CDR1 SEHNR and CDR2 FQNEAQ (reference sequence). In DNA, the CDR3 is TGTGCCAGCTATCGCGGGGGGCCCTACGCTAACTATGGCTACACCTTC. Its protein product is CASYRGGPYANYGYTF. Full variable domain (rest looked up from reference TRBV7-9 and TRBJ1-2): DTGVSQNPRHKITKRGQNVTFRCDPISEHNRLYWYRQTLGQGPEFLTYFQNEAQLEKSRLLSDRFSAERPKGSFSTLEIQRTEQGDSAMYLCASYRGGPYANYGYTFGSGTRLTVV.

This clonotype occurred a few times. The CDR3 bases are TGTGCCAGCAGCTCCCCGGGTGGAAACACCATATATTTT. Protein sequence: CASSSPGGNTIYF. The rearrangement links TRBV7-2 to TRBJ1-3; D call uncertain. This CDR3 region has 13 residues. The germline CDR1 and CDR2 sequences are SGHTA and FQGNSA. Trimming pared 4 bases from V and 3 bases from J, leaving 7 bases between.

The chain carries TRBV20-1 and TRBJ2-3; TRBD1 or TRBD2 may be the D gene (5 bases each). With 5 bases removed from V and 2 bases from J, the gap between germline ends came to 17 bases. This CDR3 is built from 15 residues. Germline CDR1 DFQATT, CDR2 SNEGSKA (reference sequence). In nucleotides, the CDR3 is TGCAGTGCTTCCCTCAGGGAGACCCTCACAGATACGCAGTATTTT. Translating gives CSASLRETLTDTQYF.

A few counts support this clonotype. The V and J genes are TRBV6-2 or TRBV6-3 and TRBJ2-3; 8 nucleotides match TRBD2. V dropped 4 bases and J dropped 1; count of bases not matched to a gene: 4. This CDR3 comprises 15 residues. CDR1 is MNHEY and CDR2 is SVGEGT in the germline V gene. The CDR3 region has the DNA TGTGCCAGCAGTTCCTGGACTAGCCGCACAGATACGCAGTATTTT. It is translated as CASSSWTSRTDTQYF.

V gene TRBV5-1 combines with J gene TRBJ2-3; the D gene could be TRBD1 or TRBD2 (5 bases each). The CDR3 is 17 amino acids. Germline V CDR1 and CDR2: SGHRS, YFSETQ. Trimming cost V 2 bases and J 4 bases, with 20 bases left between them. The CDR3: CASSLPGTPPSADTQYF. The DNA of the CDR3 is TGCGCCAGCAGCTTACCCGGGACCCCTCCAAGCGCAGATACGCAGTATTTT.

This clonotype was found a few times. The rearrangement links TRBV5-4 to TRBJ2-3; no definite D call. The V end lost 4 bases, the J end lost 4 bases, and 10 bases lay between the germline ends. Germline values: CDR1 SGHNT, CDR2 YYREEE (reference sequence). The CDR3 runs to 13 residues. CDR3 protein: CASSLVPADTQYF. The CDR3 region has the DNA TGTGCCAGCAGCCTCGTCCCCGCAGATACGCAGTATTTT.